This T cell receptor beta chain came from a study of human CD4 T cells and Enterobacteriaceae. The junction had 3 bases not matched to a gene; V was cut back by 3 bases and J by 8 bases. The V gene's germline CDR1 is SGHRS and CDR2 YFSETQ. CDR3 size: 15 residues. All CD4+ cells other than CD45RA+CCR7+CD95- naive cells were sorted as memory, over 98% pure. Healthy donor blood came from Swiss blood donation centers. Sorted cells lacked CD8+, CD14+, CD16+, CD56+, CD19+ and CD25-bright cells. Deep-level sequencing, detecting one cell in 200,000, covered ex vivo memory CD4+. Only in-frame clones appear in the TCRdb table, and some are missing; sequencing was by immunoSEQ multiplex PCR. The repertoire holds about 25,000 clones, with approximately 80% as singletons.

The sequenced material came from memory CD4+ T cells from blood. V usage is TRBV5-1 and J usage is TRBJ2-1; 15 nucleotides match TRBD2. This sequence originates from a human donor in good health. CDR3 coding DNA: TGCGCCAGCAGCTCTGGACTAGCGGGGGGGTATGAGCAGTTCTTC. It yields the protein CASSSGLAGGYEQFF.